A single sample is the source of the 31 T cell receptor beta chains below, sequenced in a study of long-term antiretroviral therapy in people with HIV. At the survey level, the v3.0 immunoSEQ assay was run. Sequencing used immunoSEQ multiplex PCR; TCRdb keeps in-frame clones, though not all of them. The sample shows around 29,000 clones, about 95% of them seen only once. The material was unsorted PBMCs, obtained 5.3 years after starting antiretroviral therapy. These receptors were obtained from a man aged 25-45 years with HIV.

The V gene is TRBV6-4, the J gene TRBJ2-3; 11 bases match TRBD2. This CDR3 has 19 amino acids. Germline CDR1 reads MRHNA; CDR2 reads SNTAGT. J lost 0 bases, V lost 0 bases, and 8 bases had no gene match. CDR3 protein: CASSDSLAGGPSSTDTQYF. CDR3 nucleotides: TGTGCCAGCAGTGACTCGCTAGCGGGGGGACCCTCTAGCACAGATACGCAGTATTTT.

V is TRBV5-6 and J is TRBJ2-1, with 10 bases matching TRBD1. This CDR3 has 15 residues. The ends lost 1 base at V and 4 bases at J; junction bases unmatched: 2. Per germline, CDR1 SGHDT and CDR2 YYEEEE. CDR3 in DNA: TGTGCCAGCAGCTTGCAGGACAGGGGGTACAATGAGCAGTTCTTC. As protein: CASSLQDRGYNEQFF.

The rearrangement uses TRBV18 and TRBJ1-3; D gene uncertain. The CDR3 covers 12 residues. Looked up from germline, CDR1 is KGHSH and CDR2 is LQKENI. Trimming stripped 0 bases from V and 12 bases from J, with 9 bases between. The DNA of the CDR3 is TGTGCCAGCTCACCACCTAAAACCGACATATATTTT. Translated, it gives CASSPPKTDIYF.

CDR3 sequence reads: CASSVTPGQNEKLFF. The CDR3 nucleotides read TGTGCCAGCAGTGTTACGCCGGGACAGAATGAAAAACTGTTTTTT. The chain uses TRBV6-1 and TRBJ1-4, with TRBD1 matching 7 bases. There are 15 residues in the CDR3. Trimming took 4 bases from V and 5 from J; bases not matched to a gene: 7. Germline V gene sequence: CDR1 MNHNS, CDR2 SASEGT.

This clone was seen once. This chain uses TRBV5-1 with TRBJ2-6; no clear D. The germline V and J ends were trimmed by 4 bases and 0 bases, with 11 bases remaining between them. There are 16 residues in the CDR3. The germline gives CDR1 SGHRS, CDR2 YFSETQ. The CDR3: CASSIPKSSGANVLTF. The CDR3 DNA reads TGCGCCAGCAGCATCCCCAAGAGCTCTGGGGCCAACGTCCTGACTTTC. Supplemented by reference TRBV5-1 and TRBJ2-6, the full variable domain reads KAGVTQTPRYLIKTRGQQVTLSCSPISGHRSVSWYQQTPGQGLQFLFEYFSETQRNKGNFPGRFSGRQFSNSRSEMNVSTLELGDSALYLCASSIPKSSGANVLTFGAGSRLTVL.

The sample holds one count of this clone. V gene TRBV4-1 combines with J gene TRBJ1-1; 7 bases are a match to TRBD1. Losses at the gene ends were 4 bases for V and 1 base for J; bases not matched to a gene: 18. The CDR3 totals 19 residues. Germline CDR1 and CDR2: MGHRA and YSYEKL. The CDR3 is CASSPSGTEVLGRNTEAFF. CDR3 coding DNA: TGCGCCAGCAGCCCCTCGGGGACAGAGGTCCTTGGTCGGAACACTGAAGCTTTCTTT.

The chain's CDR3 is CASSRDRPYYEQYF. DNA of the CDR3: TGTGCCAGCAGCCGGGACCGACCGTACTACGAGCAGTACTTC. V and J are TRBV7-9 and TRBJ2-7; D is possibly TRBD1 or TRBD2 (5 bases each). Between the trimmed V and J ends, which lost 5 bases and 3 bases, there was a span of 14 bases. CDR3 length equals 14 residues. The germline gives CDR1 SEHNR, CDR2 FQNEAQ (reference sequence).

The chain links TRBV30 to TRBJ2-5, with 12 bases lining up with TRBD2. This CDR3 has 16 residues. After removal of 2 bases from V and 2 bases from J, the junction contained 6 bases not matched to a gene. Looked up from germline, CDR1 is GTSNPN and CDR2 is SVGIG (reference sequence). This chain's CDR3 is CAWSRIGLAGQETQYF. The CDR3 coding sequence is TGTGCCTGGAGTCGAATCGGACTAGCGGGGCAAGAGACCCAGTACTTC.

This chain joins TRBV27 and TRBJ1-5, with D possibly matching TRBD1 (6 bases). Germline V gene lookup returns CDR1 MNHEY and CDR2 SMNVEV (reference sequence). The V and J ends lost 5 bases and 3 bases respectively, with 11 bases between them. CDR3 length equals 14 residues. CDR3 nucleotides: TGTGCCAGCAGTAACACAGGGATCAATCAGCCCCAGCATTTT. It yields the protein CASSNTGINQPQHF.

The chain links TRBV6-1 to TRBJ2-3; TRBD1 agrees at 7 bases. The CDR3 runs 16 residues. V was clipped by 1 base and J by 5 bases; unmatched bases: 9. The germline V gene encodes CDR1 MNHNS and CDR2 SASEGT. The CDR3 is CASSEGVGGLGDTQYF. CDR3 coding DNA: TGTGCCAGCAGTGAAGGGGTAGGGGGCTTAGGAGATACGCAGTATTTT.

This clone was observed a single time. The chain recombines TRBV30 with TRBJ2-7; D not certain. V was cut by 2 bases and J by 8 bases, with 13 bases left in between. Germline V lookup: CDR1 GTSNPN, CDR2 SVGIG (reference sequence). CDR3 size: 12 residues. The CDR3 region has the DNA TGTGCCTGGAGTCCCCCTGGAGAAAAGCAGTACTTC. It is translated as CAWSPPGEKQYF.

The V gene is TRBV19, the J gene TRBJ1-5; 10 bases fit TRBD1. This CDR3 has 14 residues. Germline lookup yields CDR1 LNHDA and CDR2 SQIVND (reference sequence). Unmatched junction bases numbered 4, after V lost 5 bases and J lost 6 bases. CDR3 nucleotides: TGTGCCAGTAGTGGACAGGGGGGACGTCAGCCCCAGCATTTT. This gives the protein CASSGQGGRQPQHF. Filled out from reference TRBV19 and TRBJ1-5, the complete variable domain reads DGGITQSPKYLFRKEGQNVTLSCEQNLNHDAMYWYRQDPGQGLRLIYYSQIVNDFQKGDIAEGYSVSREKKESFPLTVTSAQKNPTAFYLCASSGQGGRQPQHFGDGTRLSIL.

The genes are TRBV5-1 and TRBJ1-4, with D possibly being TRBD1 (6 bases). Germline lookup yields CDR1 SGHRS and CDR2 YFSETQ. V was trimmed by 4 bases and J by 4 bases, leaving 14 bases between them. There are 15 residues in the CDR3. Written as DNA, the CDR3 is TGCGCCAGCAGCCGCCAGGGGTTCTTTAATGAAAAACTGTTTTTT. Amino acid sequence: CASSRQGFFNEKLFF.

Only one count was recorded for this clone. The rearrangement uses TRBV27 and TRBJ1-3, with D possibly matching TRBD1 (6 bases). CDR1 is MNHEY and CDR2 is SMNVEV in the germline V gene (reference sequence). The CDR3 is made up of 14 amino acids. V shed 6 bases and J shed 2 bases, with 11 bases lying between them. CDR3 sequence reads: CASRSEGAGNTIYF. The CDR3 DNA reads TGTGCCAGCAGATCCGAGGGGGCTGGAAACACCATATATTTT.

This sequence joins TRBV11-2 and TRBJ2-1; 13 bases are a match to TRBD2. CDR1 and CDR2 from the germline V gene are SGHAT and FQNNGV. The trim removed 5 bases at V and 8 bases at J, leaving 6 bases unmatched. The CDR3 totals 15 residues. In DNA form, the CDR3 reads TGTGCCAGCAGCCAACTAGCGGGGGGGTACGATGAGCAGTTCTTC. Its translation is CASSQLAGGYDEQFF.

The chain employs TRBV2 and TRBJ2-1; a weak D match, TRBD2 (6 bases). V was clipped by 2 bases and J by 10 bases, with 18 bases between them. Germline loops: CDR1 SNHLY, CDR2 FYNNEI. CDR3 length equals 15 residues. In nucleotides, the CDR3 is TGTGCCAGCAGTGAACCGACCGGGAGTAAGACGGAGCAGTTCTTC. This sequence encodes CASSEPTGSKTEQFF. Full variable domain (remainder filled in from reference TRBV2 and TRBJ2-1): EPEVTQTPSHQVTQMGQEVILRCVPISNHLYFYWYRQILGQKVEFLVSFYNNEISEKSEIFDDQFSVERPDGSNFTLKIRSTKLEDSAMYFCASSEPTGSKTEQFFGPGTRLTVL.

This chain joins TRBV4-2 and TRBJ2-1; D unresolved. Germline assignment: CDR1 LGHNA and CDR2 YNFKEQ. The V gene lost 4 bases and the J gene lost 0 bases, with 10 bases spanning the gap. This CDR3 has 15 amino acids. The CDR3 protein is CASSPKLSSYNEQFF. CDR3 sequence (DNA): TGTGCCAGCAGCCCAAAACTAAGCTCCTACAATGAGCAGTTCTTC.

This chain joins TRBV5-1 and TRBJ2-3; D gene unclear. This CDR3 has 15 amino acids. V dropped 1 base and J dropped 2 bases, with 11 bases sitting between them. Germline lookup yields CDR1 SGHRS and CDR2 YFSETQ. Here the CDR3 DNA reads TGCGCCAGCAGCTTGCTGGCACCTAACACAGATACGCAGTATTTT. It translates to CASSLLAPNTDTQYF.

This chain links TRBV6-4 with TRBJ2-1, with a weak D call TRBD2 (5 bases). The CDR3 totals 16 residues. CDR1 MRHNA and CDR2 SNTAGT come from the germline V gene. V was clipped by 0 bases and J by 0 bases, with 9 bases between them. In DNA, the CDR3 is TGTGCCAGCAGTGACTCAACGGGAAGCTCCTACAATGAGCAGTTCTTC. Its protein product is CASSDSTGSSYNEQFF.

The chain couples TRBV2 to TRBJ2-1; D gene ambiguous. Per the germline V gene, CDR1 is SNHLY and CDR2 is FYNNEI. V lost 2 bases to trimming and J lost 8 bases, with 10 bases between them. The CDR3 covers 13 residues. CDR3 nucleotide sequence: TGTGCCAGCAGTGAATTTCACGACTATGAGCAGTTCTTC. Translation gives CASSEFHDYEQFF.

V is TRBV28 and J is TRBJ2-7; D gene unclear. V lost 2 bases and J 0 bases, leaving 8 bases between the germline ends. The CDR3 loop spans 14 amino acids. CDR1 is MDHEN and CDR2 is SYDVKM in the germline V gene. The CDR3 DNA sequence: TGTGCCAGCAGTTTAAGCGAAATCTCCTACGAGCAGTACTTC. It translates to CASSLSEISYEQYF.

The CDR3 bases are TGTGCCAGCAGGCGGGCGGAGACAGATACGCAGTATTTT. Residues: CASRRAETDTQYF. The chain employs TRBV6-5 and TRBJ2-3; D might be TRBD2 (5 bases). CDR3 length: 13 amino acids. Trimming pared 6 bases from V and 3 bases from J, leaving 10 bases between. The V gene's germline CDR1 is MNHEY and CDR2 SVGAGI.

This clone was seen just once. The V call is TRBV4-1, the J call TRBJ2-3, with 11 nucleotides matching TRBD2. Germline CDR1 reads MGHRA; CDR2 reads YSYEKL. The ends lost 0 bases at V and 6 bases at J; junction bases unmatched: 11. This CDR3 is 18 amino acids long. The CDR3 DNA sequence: TGCGCCAGCAGCCAAGAAAACCCGCTAGCGGGAGGTCACGATACGCAGTATTTT. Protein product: CASSQENPLAGGHDTQYF.

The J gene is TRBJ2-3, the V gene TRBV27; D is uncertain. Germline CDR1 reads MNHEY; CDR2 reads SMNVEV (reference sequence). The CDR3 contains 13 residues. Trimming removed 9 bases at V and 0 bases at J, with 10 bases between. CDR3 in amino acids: CASRITSTDTQYF. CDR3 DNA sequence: TGTGCCAGTAGAATCACTAGCACAGATACGCAGTATTTT.

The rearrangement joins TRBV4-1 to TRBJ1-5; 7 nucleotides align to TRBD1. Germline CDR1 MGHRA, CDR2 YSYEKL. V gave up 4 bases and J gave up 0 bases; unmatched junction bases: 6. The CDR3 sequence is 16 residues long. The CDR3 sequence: CASSRSGQSSNQPQHF. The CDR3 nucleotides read TGCGCCAGCAGCCGATCGGGACAGAGTAGCAATCAGCCCCAGCATTTT.

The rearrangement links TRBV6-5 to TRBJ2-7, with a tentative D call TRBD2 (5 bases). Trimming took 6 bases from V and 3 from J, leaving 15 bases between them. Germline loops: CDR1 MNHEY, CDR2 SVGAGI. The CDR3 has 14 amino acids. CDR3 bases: TGTGCCAGCAGCCCAGGTCTGGGAGTCTACGAGCAGTACTTC. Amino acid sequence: CASSPGLGVYEQYF.

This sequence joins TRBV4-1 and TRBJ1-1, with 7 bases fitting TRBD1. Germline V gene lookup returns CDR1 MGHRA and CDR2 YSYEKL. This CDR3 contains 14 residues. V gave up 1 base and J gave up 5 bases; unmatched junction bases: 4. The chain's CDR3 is CASSQARTGTEAFF. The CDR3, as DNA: TGCGCCAGCAGCCAAGCCAGGACAGGTACTGAAGCTTTCTTT.

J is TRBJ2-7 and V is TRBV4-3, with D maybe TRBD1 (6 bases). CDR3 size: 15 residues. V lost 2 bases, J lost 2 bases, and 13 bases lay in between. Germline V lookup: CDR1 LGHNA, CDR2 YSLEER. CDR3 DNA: TGCGCCAGCAGCCAAACTCCGGACAGTGCCTACGAGCAGTACTTC. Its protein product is CASSQTPDSAYEQYF.

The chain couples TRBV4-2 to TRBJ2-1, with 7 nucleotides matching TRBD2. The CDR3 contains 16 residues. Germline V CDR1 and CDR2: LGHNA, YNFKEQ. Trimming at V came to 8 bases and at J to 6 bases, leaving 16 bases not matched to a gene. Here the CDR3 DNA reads TGTGCCAGCGACCCGGGGCCTAGCGGAGTGGGCAATGAGCAGTTCTTC. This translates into CASDPGPSGVGNEQFF.

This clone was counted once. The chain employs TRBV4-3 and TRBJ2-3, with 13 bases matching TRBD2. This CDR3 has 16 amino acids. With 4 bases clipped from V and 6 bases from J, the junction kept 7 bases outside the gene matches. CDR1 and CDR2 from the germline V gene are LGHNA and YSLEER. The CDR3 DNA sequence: TGCGCCAGCAGCCTCGGGACTAGCGGGATTGCGGATACGCAGTATTTT. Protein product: CASSLGTSGIADTQYF.

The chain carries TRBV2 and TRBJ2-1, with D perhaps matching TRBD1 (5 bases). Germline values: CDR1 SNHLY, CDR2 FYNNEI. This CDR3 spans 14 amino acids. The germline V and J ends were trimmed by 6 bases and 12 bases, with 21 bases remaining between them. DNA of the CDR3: TGTGCCAGCAGGGGTGACAGACCTCCGCCAGGGCAGTTCTTC. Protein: CASRGDRPPPGQFF.